The 26 T cell receptor beta chains presented below share a single source sample, sequenced in a study of cytomegalovirus exposure and HLA in healthy donors. The PCR used 60 Vbeta and 13 Jbeta primers. Here immunoSEQ multiplex PCR was the method, and the copy in TCRdb shows in-frame clones only, minus some. The sample contains approximately 110,000 clones, about 68% of which appear only once. Sample: PBMCs. These receptors were taken from a man aged 25-45 years in good health and CMV-seropositive.

V usage is TRBV15 and J usage is TRBJ2-5, with a possible D match to TRBD2 (6 bases). Matching the DNA end better, TRBJ2-7 makes the J call doubtful. The CDR3 totals 15 residues. Per the germline V gene, CDR1 is LNHNV and CDR2 is YYDKDF (reference sequence). The chain's CDR3 is CATSRDYMEGYEQYF. The CDR3 nucleotides read TGTGCCACCAGCAGAGATTACATGGAGGGGTACGAGCAGTACTTC.

The V call is TRBV7-2, the J call TRBJ2-5; TRBD2 aligns across 10 bases. The CDR3 totals 16 residues. The germline CDR1 and CDR2 sequences are SGHTA and FQGNSA. With 2 bases clipped from V and 9 bases from J, the junction kept 12 bases outside the gene matches. The CDR3 bases are TGTGCCAGCAGCTTAAGTTGGGTAGCGGGGGGAGGGGCCCAGTACTTC. This encodes CASSLSWVAGGGAQYF.

The rearrangement joins TRBV30 to TRBJ1-5; no firm D call. There are 13 residues in the CDR3. Trimming left V 1 base short and J 7 bases short, with 11 bases between. Looked up from germline, CDR1 is GTSNPN and CDR2 is SVGIG (reference sequence). The CDR3 is CAWSAYLGQPQHF. CDR3 coding DNA: TGTGCCTGGAGTGCCTACCTAGGACAGCCCCAGCATTTT.

The chain links TRBV11-3 to TRBJ2-2, with D possibly being TRBD2 (6 bases). The CDR3 length is 16 residues. V shed 5 bases and J shed 2 bases, with 15 bases lying between them. The germline V gene encodes CDR1 SGHNT and CDR2 YENEEA. CDR3 nucleotides: TGTGCCAGCAGCAGCCCCCCAGGGACTAACACCGGGGAGCTGTTTTTT. The encoded protein is CASSSPPGTNTGELFF. Complete variable domain (other parts from reference TRBV11-3 and TRBJ2-2): EAGVVQSPRYKIIEKKQPVAFWCNPISGHNTLYWYLQNLGQGPELLIRYENEEAVDDSQLPKDRFSAERLKGVDSTLKIQPAELGDSAVYLCASSSPPGTNTGELFFGEGSRLTVL.

V is TRBV18 and J is TRBJ2-5, with 8 nucleotides matching TRBD2. Germline-derived CDR1 and CDR2 are KGHSH and LQKENI. This CDR3 is 15 amino acids long. Trimming cost V 3 bases and J 1 base; bases outside gene matches: 4. For the CDR3, the DNA is TGTGCCAGCTCACCCATAGCGGGGATCCAAGAGACCCAGTACTTC. Its translation: CASSPIAGIQETQYF.

This chain connects TRBV7-2 to TRBJ2-7; TRBD2 matches at 8 bases. After removal of 2 bases from V and 3 bases from J, the junction contained 6 bases not matched to a gene. The CDR3 extends over 15 amino acids. Germline values: CDR1 SGHTA, CDR2 FQGNSA. The CDR3 spells CASSLHISGVYEQYF. The DNA for the CDR3 is TGTGCCAGCAGCTTACATATTAGCGGGGTCTACGAGCAGTACTTC.

In its sample, this clone was seen a few times. This chain joins TRBV5-1 and TRBJ2-3; TRBD2 is a possible D gene (6 bases). CDR1 and CDR2 from the germline V gene are SGHRS and YFSETQ. This CDR3 region has 15 residues. Trimming removed 4 bases at V and 1 base at J, with 13 bases between. The CDR3 reads CASSPPSSGTDTQYF. CDR3 bases: TGCGCCAGCAGCCCCCCTTCTAGCGGCACAGATACGCAGTATTTT.

V gene TRBV6-5 combines with J gene TRBJ1-5; D perhaps matches TRBD1 (6 bases). The CDR3 contains 16 residues. Trimming left V 2 bases short and J 0 bases short, with 11 bases between. Germline assignment: CDR1 MNHEY and CDR2 SVGAGI. The CDR3 DNA is TGTGCCAGCAGTTACGGGGACAACTATAGCAATCAGCCCCAGCATTTT. Its protein product is CASSYGDNYSNQPQHF.

The chain recombines TRBV30 with TRBJ2-2, with TRBD1 matching 10 bases. Germline V gene sequence: CDR1 GTSNPN, CDR2 SVGIG (reference sequence). This CDR3 comprises 14 residues. With 2 bases clipped from V and 4 bases from J, the junction kept 1 base outside the gene matches. The CDR3 bases are TGTGCCTGGAGTCGGACAGGGGGCACCGGGGAGCTGTTTTTT. This sequence encodes CAWSRTGGTGELFF.

The J gene is TRBJ1-4, the V gene TRBV6-5; TRBD1 is a possible D gene (6 bases). Trimming left V 5 bases short and J 8 bases short, with 15 bases between. Germline CDR1 and CDR2: MNHEY and SVGAGI. There are 14 residues in the CDR3. CDR3 DNA sequence: TGTGCCAGCAGTGAGGGGGGGTTTGGGGAAAAACTGTTTTTT. It yields the protein CASSEGGFGEKLFF.

This chain joins TRBV10-3 and TRBJ1-3, with D possibly TRBD1 on 5 matching bases. Per the germline V gene, CDR1 is ENHRY and CDR2 is SYGVKD. V lost 5 bases, J lost 0 bases, and 8 bases lay in between. This CDR3 comprises 14 residues. CDR3 loop: CAISLGDSGNTIYF. In nucleotides, the CDR3 is TGTGCCATCAGTCTAGGGGACTCTGGAAACACCATATATTTT.

The chain is built from TRBV5-4 and TRBJ1-2; 10 nucleotides agree with TRBD1. The CDR3 length is 15 residues. Unmatched junction bases numbered 9, after V lost 2 bases and J lost 8 bases. CDR1 and CDR2 (germline): SGHNT, YYREEE (reference sequence). The CDR3 spells CASSFGGTGAPGYTF. The CDR3 DNA is TGTGCCAGCAGCTTCGGCGGGACAGGGGCGCCAGGCTACACCTTC.

V usage is TRBV5-1 and J usage is TRBJ2-1, with 11 bases fitting TRBD2. The V gene's germline CDR1 is SGHRS and CDR2 YFSETQ. The CDR3 runs to 19 residues. The ends lost 2 bases at V and 0 bases at J; junction bases unmatched: 10. Here the CDR3 DNA reads TGCGCCAGCAGCTTTATAGCGGGGGGGACGACTAGCTCCTACAATGAGCAGTTCTTC. This gives the protein CASSFIAGGTTSSYNEQFF.

The chain combines TRBV5-1 with TRBJ2-7; TRBD2 matches 16 bases. The CDR3 is 16 amino acids. The V gene's germline CDR1 is SGHRS and CDR2 YFSETQ. The V segment lost 4 bases and the J segment 2 bases; nucleotides outside the gene matches: 3. The CDR3 DNA reads TGCGCCAGCAGCCTGGGACTAGCGGGGGGGCCCTACGAGCAGTACTTC. This sequence encodes CASSLGLAGGPYEQYF.

The chain uses TRBV7-9 and TRBJ2-7; 10 bases map to TRBD1. Germline loops: CDR1 SEHNR, CDR2 FQNEAQ (reference sequence). The V segment lost 4 bases and the J segment 2 bases; nucleotides outside the gene matches: 8. The CDR3 runs 16 residues. This CDR3 is CASSSPDRGKPYEQYF. The DNA for the CDR3 is TGTGCCAGCAGCTCACCGGACAGGGGGAAACCCTACGAGCAGTACTTC.

This chain uses TRBV5-6 with TRBJ2-5; the D gene is possibly TRBD2 (5 bases). The germline V gene has CDR1 SGHDT and CDR2 YYEEEE. There are 17 residues in the CDR3. Trimming took 2 bases from V and 5 from J, leaving 22 bases between them. The CDR3 sequence: CASSLLDSGGVRETQYF. CDR3 DNA sequence: TGTGCCAGCAGCTTACTAGATTCGGGTGGGGTACGCGAGACCCAGTACTTC.

This clone has just a few counts. The chain carries TRBV9 and TRBJ2-1; 12 bases line up with TRBD2. V was clipped by 0 bases and J by 7 bases; unmatched bases: 5. This CDR3 comprises 16 residues. In germline, CDR1 is SGDLS, CDR2 YYNGEE. CDR3 loop: CASSVGWLAGGNEQFF. The CDR3 coding sequence is TGTGCCAGCAGCGTAGGTTGGCTAGCGGGGGGGAATGAGCAGTTCTTC.

V is TRBV11-2 and J is TRBJ2-1, with TRBD2 matching 10 bases. The CDR3 covers 14 residues. The junction had 6 bases not matched to a gene; V was cut back by 5 bases and J by 8 bases. Germline values: CDR1 SGHAT, CDR2 FQNNGV. The CDR3 coding sequence is TGTGCCAGCAGCGTAGCGGGGGGCGAGGATGAGCAGTTCTTC. Its protein is CASSVAGGEDEQFF.

The rearrangement uses TRBV6-5 and TRBJ1-5; D unclear. Looked up from germline, CDR1 is MNHEY and CDR2 is SVGAGI. Trimming stripped 6 bases from V and 4 bases from J, with 13 bases between. The CDR3 is made up of 14 amino acids. The CDR3 bases are TGTGCCAGCAGGCCGACGGGAGTTAATCAGCCCCAGCATTTT. This codes for CASRPTGVNQPQHF.

V gene TRBV11-3 combines with J gene TRBJ2-1; D ambiguous. The CDR3 extends over 13 amino acids. Trimming shortened V by 3 bases and J by 7 bases, and 10 bases separated the two germline ends. Germline V gene lookup returns CDR1 SGHNT and CDR2 YENEEA. In nucleotides, the CDR3 is TGTGCCAGCAGCTTTTCCCGGGTTAATGAGCAGTTCTTC. This encodes CASSFSRVNEQFF.

The chain links TRBV7-2 to TRBJ2-7, with D possibly being TRBD2 (6 bases). The CDR3 is 15 amino acids. Between the trimmed V and J ends, which lost 5 bases and 1 base, there was a span of 15 bases. CDR1 SGHTA and CDR2 FQGNSA come from the germline V gene. The CDR3, as DNA: TGTGCCAGCAGCGCACCCGGGACTGCGTCCTACGAGCAGTACTTC. The encoded protein is CASSAPGTASYEQYF.

Only one count was recorded for this clone. The CDR3 spells CASSVGIFTGELFF. For the CDR3, the DNA is TGTGCCAGCAGCGTCGGGATCTTCACCGGGGAGCTGTTTTTT. J is TRBJ2-2 and V is TRBV6-1, with D possibly matching TRBD2 (5 bases). The CDR3 has 14 residues. V was clipped by 6 bases and J by 4 bases, with 12 bases between them. Per germline, CDR1 MNHNS and CDR2 SASEGT.

The DNA of the CDR3 is TGCGCCAGCAGCTTGGCGGCAGGGGACTATGGCTACACCTTC. Translated, it gives CASSLAAGDYGYTF. The V and J genes are TRBV5-1 and TRBJ1-2, with a tentative D call TRBD1 (6 bases). This CDR3 comprises 14 residues. The ends were cut back, 0 bases at V and 3 bases at J, with 9 bases in the middle. In germline, CDR1 is SGHRS, CDR2 YFSETQ.

This clone occurred a few times. This rearrangement joins TRBV6-5 to TRBJ2-7; possible D gene TRBD1, 5 bases. The CDR3 runs to 14 residues. V lost 6 bases and J lost 2, with 14 bases in between. CDR1 and CDR2 (germline): MNHEY, SVGAGI. For the CDR3, the DNA is TGTGCCAGCAGCAGAGACAGTCTCCCCTACGAGCAGTACTTC. Amino acid sequence: CASSRDSLPYEQYF.

This clone appeared a few times. The chain uses TRBV6-4 and TRBJ2-2, with D maybe TRBD1 (6 bases). Trimming cost V 2 bases and J 3 bases, with 7 bases left between them. CDR1 MRHNA and CDR2 SNTAGT come from the germline V gene. The CDR3 runs to 14 residues. This CDR3 reads CASSDRTDTGELFF. The CDR3 DNA is TGTGCCAGCAGTGACCGGACAGACACCGGGGAGCTGTTTTTT.

This chain joins TRBV27 and TRBJ1-6, with 7 bases matching TRBD1. Trimming removed 6 bases from V and 10 bases from J; junction bases left unmatched: 9. The CDR3 contains 14 residues. Germline CDR1 MNHEY, CDR2 SMNVEV (reference sequence). As DNA, the CDR3 is TGTGCCAGCAGGATCGGGACAGCTCTATCACCCCTCCACTTT. Its protein is CASRIGTALSPLHF.